This T cell receptor (beta chain) was profiled in a study of T cell responses to AZD1222 COVID-19 vaccine. V dropped 2 bases and J dropped 0 bases, with 13 bases sitting between them. The germline CDR1 and CDR2 sequences are MDHEN and SYDVKM. The CDR3 has 16 amino acids. The repertoire was sequenced with immunoSEQ multiplex PCR; TCRdb's copy has only in-frame clones and lacks some. The sample has some 110,000 clones; 85% to 95% are singletons. The chain is built from TRBV28 and TRBJ2-5; D not certain. The receptor was isolated from an adult in good health. This specimen was peripheral blood, taken on day 0 of AZD1222 vaccination. The CDR3 protein is CASSLIDTQYQETQYF. The CDR3 bases are TGTGCCAGCAGTTTAATTGACACACAATACCAAGAGACCCAGTACTTC.